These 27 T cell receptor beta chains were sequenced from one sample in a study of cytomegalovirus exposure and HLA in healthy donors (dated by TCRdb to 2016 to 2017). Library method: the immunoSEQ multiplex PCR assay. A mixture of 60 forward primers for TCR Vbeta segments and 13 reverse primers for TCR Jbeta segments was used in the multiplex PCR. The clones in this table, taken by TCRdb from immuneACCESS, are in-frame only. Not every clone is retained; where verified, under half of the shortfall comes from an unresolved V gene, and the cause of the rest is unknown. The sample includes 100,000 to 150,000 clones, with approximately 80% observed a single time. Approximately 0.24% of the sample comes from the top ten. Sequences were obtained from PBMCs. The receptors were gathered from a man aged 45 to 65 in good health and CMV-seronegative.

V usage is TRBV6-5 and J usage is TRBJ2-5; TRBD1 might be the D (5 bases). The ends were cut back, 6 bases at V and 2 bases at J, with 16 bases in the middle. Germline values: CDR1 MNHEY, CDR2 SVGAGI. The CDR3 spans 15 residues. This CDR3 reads CASSRLEPGQETQYF. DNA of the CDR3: TGTGCCAGCAGCCGCCTCGAACCAGGGCAAGAGACCCAGTACTTC.

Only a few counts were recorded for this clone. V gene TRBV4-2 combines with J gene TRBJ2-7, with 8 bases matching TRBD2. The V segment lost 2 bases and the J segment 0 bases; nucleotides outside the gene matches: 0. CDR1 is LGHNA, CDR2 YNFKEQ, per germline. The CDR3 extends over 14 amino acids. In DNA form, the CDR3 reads TGTGCCAGCAGCCAAAGCGGGAGCTCCTACGAGCAGTACTTC. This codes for CASSQSGSSYEQYF.

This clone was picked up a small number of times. CDR3 nucleotides: TGTGCCAGCAGAACCGACAGGGCGGGTGGCTACACCTTC. Translating it yields CASRTDRAGGYTF. The chain recombines TRBV27 with TRBJ1-2; 7 bases match TRBD1. CDR3 length: 13 residues. From germline, CDR1 is MNHEY and CDR2 SMNVEV (reference sequence). V gave up 6 bases and J gave up 7 bases; unmatched junction bases: 8.

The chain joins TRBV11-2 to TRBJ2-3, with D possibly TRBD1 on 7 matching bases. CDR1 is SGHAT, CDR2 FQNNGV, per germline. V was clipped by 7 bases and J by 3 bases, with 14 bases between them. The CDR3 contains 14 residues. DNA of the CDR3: TGTGCCAGCACCAGGACAGGAGGGACAGATACGCAGTATTTT. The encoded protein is CASTRTGGTDTQYF.

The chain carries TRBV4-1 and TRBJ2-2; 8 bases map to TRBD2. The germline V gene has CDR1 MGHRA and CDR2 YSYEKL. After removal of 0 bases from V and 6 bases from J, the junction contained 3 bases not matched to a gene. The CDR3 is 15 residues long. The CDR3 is CASSQEELAAGELFF. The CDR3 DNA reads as TGCGCCAGCAGCCAAGAGGAACTAGCGGCCGGGGAGCTGTTTTTT.

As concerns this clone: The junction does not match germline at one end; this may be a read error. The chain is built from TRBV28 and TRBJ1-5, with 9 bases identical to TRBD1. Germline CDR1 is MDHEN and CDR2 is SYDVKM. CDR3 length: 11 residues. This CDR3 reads CASSRTGGRNF. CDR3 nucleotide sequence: TGTGCCAGCAGTCGTACAGGGGGCAGGAATTTT. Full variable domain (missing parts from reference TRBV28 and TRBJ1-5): DVKVTQSSRYLVKRTGEKVFLECVQDMDHENMFWYRQDPGLGLRLIYFSYDVKMKEKGDIPEGYSVSREKKERFSLILESASTNQTSMYLCASSRTGGRNFGDGTRLSIL.

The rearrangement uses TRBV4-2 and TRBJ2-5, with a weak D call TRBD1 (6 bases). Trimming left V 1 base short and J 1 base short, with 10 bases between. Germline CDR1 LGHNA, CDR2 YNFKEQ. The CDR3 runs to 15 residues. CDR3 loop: CASSQGGRVQETQYF. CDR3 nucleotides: TGTGCCAGCAGCCAAGGGGGGCGCGTCCAAGAGACCCAGTACTTC.

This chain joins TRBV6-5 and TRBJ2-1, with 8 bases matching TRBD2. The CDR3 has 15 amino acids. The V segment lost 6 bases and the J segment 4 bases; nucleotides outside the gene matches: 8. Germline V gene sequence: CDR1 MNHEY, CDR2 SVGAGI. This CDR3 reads CASSSAGARYNEQFF. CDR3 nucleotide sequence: TGTGCCAGCAGCTCAGCGGGGGCGCGATACAATGAGCAGTTCTTC.

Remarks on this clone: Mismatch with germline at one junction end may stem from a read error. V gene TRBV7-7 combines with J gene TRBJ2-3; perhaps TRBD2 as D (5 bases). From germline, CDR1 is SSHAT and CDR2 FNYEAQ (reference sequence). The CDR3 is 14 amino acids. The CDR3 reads CASSSTRSTDTQYF. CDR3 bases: TGTGCTAGCAGCTCAACTAGATCAACAGATACGCAGTATTTT.

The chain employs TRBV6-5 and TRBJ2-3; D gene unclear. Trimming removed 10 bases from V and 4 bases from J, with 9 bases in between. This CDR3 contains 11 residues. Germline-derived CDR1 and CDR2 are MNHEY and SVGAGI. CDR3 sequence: CATCFADTQYF. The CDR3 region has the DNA TGTGCCACCTGTTTCGCAGATACGCAGTATTTT.

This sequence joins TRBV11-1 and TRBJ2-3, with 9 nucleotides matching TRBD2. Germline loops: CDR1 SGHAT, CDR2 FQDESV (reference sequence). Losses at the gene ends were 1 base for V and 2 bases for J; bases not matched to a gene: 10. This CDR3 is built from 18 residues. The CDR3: CASSLDLSGTSPTDTQYF. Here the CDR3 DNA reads TGTGCCAGCAGCTTAGATTTATCCGGGACTAGCCCCACAGATACGCAGTATTTT. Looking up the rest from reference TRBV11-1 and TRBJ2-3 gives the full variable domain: EAEVAQSPRYKITEKSQAVAFWCDPISGHATLYWYRQILGQGPELLVQFQDESVVDDSQLPKDRFSAERLKGVDSTLKIQPAELGDSAMYLCASSLDLSGTSPTDTQYFGPGTRLTVL.

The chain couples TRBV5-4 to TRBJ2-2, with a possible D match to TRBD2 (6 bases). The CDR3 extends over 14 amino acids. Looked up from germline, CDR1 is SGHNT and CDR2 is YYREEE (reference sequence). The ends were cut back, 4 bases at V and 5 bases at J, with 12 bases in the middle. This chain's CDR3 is CASSGRGLTGELFF. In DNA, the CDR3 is TGTGCCAGCAGCGGTCGGGGGTTAACCGGGGAGCTGTTTTTT.

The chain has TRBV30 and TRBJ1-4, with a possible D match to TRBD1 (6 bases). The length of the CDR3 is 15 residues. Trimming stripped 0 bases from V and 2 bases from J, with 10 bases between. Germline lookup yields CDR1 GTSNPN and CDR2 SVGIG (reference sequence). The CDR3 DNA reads TGTGCCTGGAGTGTTACAGGGAATACTAATGAAAAACTGTTTTTT. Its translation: CAWSVTGNTNEKLFF.

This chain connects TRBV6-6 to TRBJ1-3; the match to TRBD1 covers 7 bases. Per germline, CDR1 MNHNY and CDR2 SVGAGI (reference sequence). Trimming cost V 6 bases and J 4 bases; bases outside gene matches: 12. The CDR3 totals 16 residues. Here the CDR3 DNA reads TGTGCCAGCAGCCCGGACAGGAGTCCGGCCGGAAACACCATATATTTT. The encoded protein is CASSPDRSPAGNTIYF.

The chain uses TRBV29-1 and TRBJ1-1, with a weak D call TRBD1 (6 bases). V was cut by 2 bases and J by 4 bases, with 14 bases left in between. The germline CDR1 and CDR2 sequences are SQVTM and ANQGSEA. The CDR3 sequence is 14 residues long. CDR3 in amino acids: CSVEPGAGRTEAFF. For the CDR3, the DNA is TGCAGCGTTGAACCAGGGGCAGGGCGCACTGAAGCTTTCTTT.

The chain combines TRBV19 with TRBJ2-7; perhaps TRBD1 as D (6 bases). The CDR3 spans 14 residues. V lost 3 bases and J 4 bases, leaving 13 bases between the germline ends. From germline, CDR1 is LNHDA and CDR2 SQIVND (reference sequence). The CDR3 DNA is TGTGCCAGTAGTATCGGCGGGCAGGGGTACGAGCAGTACTTC. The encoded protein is CASSIGGQGYEQYF.

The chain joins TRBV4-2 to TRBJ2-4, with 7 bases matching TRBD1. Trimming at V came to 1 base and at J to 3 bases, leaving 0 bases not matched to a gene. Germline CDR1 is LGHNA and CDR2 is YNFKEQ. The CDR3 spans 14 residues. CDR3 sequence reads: CASSQGDSKNIQYF. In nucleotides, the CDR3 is TGTGCCAGCAGCCAAGGGGACAGCAAAAACATTCAGTACTTC.

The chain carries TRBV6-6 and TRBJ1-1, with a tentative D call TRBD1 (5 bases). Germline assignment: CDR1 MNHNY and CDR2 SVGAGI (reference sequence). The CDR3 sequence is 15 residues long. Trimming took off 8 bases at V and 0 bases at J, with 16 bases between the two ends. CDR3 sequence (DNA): TGTGCCAGCGGGGCTGTGGGCAATATGAACACTGAAGCTTTCTTT. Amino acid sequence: CASGAVGNMNTEAFF.

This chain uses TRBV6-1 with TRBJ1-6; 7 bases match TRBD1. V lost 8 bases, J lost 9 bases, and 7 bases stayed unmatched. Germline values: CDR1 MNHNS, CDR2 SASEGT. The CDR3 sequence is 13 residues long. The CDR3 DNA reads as TGTGCCAGCGGCACGGGACAGAGTTCACCCCTCCACTTT. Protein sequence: CASGTGQSSPLHF.

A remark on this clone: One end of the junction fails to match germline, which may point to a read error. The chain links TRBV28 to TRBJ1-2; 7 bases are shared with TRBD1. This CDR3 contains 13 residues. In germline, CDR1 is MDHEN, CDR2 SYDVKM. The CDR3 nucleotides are TGTGCCAGCACCGAAGGACAGGTCTATGGCTACCCCTTC. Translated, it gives CASTEGQVYGYPF.

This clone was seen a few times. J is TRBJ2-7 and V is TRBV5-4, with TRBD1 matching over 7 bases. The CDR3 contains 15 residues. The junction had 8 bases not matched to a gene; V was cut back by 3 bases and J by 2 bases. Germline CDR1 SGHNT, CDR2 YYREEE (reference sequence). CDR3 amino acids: CASSSSQGTPYEQYF. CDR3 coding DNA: TGTGCCAGCAGCTCATCACAGGGGACCCCCTACGAGCAGTACTTC.

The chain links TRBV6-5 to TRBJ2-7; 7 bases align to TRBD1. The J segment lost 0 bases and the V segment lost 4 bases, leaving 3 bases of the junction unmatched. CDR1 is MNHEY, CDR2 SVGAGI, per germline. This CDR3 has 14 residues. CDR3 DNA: TGTGCCAGCAGTTCGGGACAGAGCTCCTACGAGCAGTACTTC. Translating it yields CASSSGQSSYEQYF.

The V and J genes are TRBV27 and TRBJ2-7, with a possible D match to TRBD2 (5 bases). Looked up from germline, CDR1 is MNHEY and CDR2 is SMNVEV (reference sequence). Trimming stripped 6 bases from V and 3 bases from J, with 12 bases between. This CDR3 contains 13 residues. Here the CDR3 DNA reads TGTGCCAGCAGACCCCACGGGAACTACGAGCAGTACTTC. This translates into CASRPHGNYEQYF.

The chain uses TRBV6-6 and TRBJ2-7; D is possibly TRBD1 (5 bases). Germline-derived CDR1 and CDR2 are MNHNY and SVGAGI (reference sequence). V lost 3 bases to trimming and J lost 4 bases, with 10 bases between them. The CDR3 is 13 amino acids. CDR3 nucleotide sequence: TGTGCCAGCAGTTATTTTGGGGCTTACGAGCAGTACTTC. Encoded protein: CASSYFGAYEQYF.

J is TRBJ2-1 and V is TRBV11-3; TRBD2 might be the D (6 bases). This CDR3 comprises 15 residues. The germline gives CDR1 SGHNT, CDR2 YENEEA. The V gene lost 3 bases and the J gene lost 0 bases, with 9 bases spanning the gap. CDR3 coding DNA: TGTGCCAGCAGCTTGGGGAGGCTCTCCTACAATGAGCAGTTCTTC. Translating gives CASSLGRLSYNEQFF.

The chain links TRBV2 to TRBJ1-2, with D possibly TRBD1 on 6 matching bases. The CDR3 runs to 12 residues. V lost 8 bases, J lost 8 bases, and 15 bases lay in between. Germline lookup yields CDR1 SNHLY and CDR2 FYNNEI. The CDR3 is CASGQRGWGYTF. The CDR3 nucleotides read TGTGCCAGCGGACAGAGAGGTTGGGGCTACACCTTC.

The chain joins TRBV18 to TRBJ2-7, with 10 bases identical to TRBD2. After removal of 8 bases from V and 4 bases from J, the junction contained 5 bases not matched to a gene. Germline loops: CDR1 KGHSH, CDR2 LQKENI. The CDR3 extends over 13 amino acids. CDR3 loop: CASTLAGVYEQYF. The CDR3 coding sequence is TGTGCCAGCACTCTAGCGGGAGTATACGAGCAGTACTTC.